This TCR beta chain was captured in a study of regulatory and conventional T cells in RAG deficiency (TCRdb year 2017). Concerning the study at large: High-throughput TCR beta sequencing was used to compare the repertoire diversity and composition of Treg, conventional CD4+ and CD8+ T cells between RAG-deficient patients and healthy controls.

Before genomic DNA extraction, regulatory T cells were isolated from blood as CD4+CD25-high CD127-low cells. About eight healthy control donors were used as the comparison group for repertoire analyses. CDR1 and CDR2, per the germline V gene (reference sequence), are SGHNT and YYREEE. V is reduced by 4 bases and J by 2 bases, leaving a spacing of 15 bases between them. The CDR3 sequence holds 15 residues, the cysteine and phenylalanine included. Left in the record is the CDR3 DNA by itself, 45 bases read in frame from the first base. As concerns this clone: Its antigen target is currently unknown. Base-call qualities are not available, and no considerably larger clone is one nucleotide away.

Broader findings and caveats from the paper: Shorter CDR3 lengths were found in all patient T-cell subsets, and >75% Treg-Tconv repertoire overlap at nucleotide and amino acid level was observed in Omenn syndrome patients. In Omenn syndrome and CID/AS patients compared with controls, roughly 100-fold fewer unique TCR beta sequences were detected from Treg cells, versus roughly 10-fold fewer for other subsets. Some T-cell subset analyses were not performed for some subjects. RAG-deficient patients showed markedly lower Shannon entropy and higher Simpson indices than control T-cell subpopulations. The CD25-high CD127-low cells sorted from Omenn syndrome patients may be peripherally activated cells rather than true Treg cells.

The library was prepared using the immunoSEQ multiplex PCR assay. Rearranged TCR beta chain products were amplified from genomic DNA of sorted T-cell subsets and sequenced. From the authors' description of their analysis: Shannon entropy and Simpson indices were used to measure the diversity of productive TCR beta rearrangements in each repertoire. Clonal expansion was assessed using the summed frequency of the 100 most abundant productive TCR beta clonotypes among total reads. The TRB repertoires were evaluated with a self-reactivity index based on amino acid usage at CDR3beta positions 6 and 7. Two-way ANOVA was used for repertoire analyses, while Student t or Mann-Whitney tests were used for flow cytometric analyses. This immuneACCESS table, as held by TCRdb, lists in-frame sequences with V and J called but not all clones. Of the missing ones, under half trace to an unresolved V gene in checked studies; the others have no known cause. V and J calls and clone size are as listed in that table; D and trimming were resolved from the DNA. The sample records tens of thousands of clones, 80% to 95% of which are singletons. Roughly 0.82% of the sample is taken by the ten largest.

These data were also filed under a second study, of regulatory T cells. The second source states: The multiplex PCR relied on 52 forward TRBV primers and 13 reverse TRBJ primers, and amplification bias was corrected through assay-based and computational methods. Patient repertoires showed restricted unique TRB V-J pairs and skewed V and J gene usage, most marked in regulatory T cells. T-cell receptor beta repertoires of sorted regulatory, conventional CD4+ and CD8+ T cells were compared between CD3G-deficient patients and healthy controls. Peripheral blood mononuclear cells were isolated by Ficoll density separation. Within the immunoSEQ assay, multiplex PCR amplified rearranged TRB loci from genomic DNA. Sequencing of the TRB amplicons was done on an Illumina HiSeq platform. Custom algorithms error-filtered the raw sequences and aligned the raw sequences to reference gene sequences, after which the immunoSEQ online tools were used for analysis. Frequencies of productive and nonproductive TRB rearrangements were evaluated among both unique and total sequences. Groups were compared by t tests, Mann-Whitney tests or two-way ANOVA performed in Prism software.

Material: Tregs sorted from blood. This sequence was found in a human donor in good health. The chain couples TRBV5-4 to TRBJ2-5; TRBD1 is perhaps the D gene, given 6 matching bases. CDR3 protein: CASSHSDSRQETQYF. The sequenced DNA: TGTGCCAGCAGCCATTCGGACAGCCGACAAGAGACCCAGTACTTC.